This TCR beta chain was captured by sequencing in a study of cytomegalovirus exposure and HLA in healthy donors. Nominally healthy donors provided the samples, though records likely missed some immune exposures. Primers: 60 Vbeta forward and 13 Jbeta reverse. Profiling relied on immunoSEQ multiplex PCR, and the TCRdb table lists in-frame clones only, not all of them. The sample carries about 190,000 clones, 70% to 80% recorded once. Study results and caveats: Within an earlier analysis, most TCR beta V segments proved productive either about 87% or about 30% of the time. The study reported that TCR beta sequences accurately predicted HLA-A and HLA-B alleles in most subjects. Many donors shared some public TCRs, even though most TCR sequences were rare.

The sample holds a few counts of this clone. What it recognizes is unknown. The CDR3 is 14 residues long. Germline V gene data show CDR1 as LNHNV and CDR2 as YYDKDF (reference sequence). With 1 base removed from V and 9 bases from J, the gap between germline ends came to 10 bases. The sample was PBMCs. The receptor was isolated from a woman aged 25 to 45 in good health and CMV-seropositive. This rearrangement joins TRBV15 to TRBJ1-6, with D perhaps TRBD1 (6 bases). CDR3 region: CATSRAGRGSPLHF. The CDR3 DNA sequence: TGTGCCACCAGCAGAGCTGGCAGGGGTTCACCCCTCCACTTT.